Below, 26 T cell receptor beta chains from the same sample are listed, as sequenced in a study of T cell changes during pregnancy in multiple sclerosis. Generated by immunoSEQ multiplex PCR, the TCRdb table keeps only in-frame clones and is missing some. Here the sample spans about 26,000 clones, nearly 90% being singletons. This specimen was CD8+ T cells from peripheral blood mononuclear cells, taken in the second trimester of pregnancy. All receptors come from a female donor with multiple sclerosis, enrolled in a pregnancy study.

The CDR3 is CASSSLTSPGELFF. The CDR3 DNA reads as TGTGCCAGCAGTTCGTTGACATCCCCCGGGGAGCTGTTTTTT. This sequence joins TRBV7-6 and TRBJ2-2; D is uncertain. The V gene's germline CDR1 is SGHVS and CDR2 FNYEAQ. Between the trimmed V and J ends, which lost 6 bases and 6 bases, there was a span of 14 bases. CDR3 size: 14 residues.

This chain connects TRBV10-1 to TRBJ2-1; no firm D call. The CDR3 consists of 13 residues. V was pared by 0 bases and J by 9 bases, with 9 bases between. Per the germline V gene, CDR1 is WNHNN and CDR2 is SYGVQD (reference sequence). The CDR3 region has the DNA TGCGCCAGCAGTGAGTCGCGGCTTCCTGAGCAGTTCTTC. It is translated as CASSESRLPEQFF.

The rearrangement joins TRBV28 to TRBJ2-5; TRBD2 matches 12 bases. Germline values: CDR1 MDHEN, CDR2 SYDVKM. The CDR3 loop spans 18 amino acids. Trimming cost V 3 bases and J 4 bases; bases outside gene matches: 12. DNA of the CDR3: TGTGCCAGCAGTTTGGGGCTAGCGGGAGGGCAAAGACGAGAGACCCAGTACTTC. Its translation is CASSLGLAGGQRRETQYF.

The chain links TRBV5-6 to TRBJ1-3; D remains ambiguous. The V and J ends lost 4 bases and 0 bases respectively, with 14 bases between them. Germline CDR1 is SGHDT and CDR2 is YYEEEE. This CDR3 has 16 amino acids. The CDR3 loop reads CASSLNQDYSGNTIYF. DNA for the CDR3: TGTGCCAGCAGCCTAAACCAGGATTACTCTGGAAACACCATATATTTT. Filled out from reference TRBV5-6 and TRBJ1-3, the complete variable domain reads DAGVTQSPTHLIKTRGQQVTLRCSPKSGHDTVSWYQQALGQGPQFIFQYYEEEERQRGNFPDRFSGHQFPNYSSELNVNALLLGDSALYLCASSLNQDYSGNTIYFGEGSWLTVV.

The chain employs TRBV19 and TRBJ1-1; 7 bases are a match to TRBD1. This CDR3 contains 17 residues. The trim removed 4 bases at V and 1 base at J, leaving 12 bases unmatched. CDR1 is LNHDA, CDR2 SQIVND, per germline (reference sequence). CDR3 sequence: CASSTLETGTENTEAFF. The DNA for the CDR3 is TGTGCCAGTAGTACCCTTGAGACCGGGACAGAGAACACTGAAGCTTTCTTT.

The chain has TRBV19 and TRBJ1-1; D gene unclear. The germline gives CDR1 LNHDA, CDR2 SQIVND (reference sequence). V was trimmed by 8 bases and J by 2 bases, leaving 12 bases between them. There are 13 residues in the CDR3. The CDR3 nucleotides read TGTGCCAGTGGGCCGGCCAAAAACACTGAAGCTTTCTTT. Protein product: CASGPAKNTEAFF. Full variable domain (missing parts from reference TRBV19 and TRBJ1-1): DGGITQSPKYLFRKEGQNVTLSCEQNLNHDAMYWYRQDPGQGLRLIYYSQIVNDFQKGDIAEGYSVSREKKESFPLTVTSAQKNPTAFYLCASGPAKNTEAFFGQGTRLTVV.

The DNA for the CDR3 is TGTGCCATCAGTAGAAGGACAGGGGTCTACAATGAGCAGTTCTTC. Its protein is CAISRRTGVYNEQFF. V is TRBV10-3 and J is TRBJ2-1; TRBD1 matches at 9 bases. The V gene end was trimmed by 5 bases and the J gene end by 3 bases; junction bases not matched to a gene: 5. Germline V gene lookup returns CDR1 ENHRY and CDR2 SYGVKD. CDR3 length: 15 residues.

Only a few counts were recorded for this clone. CDR3 DNA: TGTGCCAGCAGAGGACCCGGGACTACAAGCTACAATGAGCAGTTCTTC. Translating it yields CASRGPGTTSYNEQFF. The chain couples TRBV2 to TRBJ2-1, with 7 positions matching TRBD2. V trimming: 6 bases; J trimming: 3 bases; junction bases outside the gene matches: 11. From germline, CDR1 is SNHLY and CDR2 FYNNEI. The length of the CDR3 is 16 residues.

The chain links TRBV5-1 to TRBJ2-1; perhaps TRBD1 as D (5 bases). V was cut by 1 base and J by 10 bases, with 18 bases left in between. The germline V gene has CDR1 SGHRS and CDR2 YFSETQ. The CDR3 loop spans 15 amino acids. CDR3 DNA sequence: TGCGCCAGCAGCTTGAGCTACCCTACAGGTGGCGAGCAGTTCTTC. It specifies CASSLSYPTGGEQFF. Looking up the rest from reference TRBV5-1 and TRBJ2-1 gives the full variable domain: KAGVTQTPRYLIKTRGQQVTLSCSPISGHRSVSWYQQTPGQGLQFLFEYFSETQRNKGNFPGRFSGRQFSNSRSEMNVSTLELGDSALYLCASSLSYPTGGEQFFGPGTRLTVL.

The chain links TRBV4-1 to TRBJ1-1; D is perhaps TRBD1 (5 bases). V dropped 1 base and J dropped 5 bases, with 11 bases sitting between them. The CDR3 is made up of 14 amino acids. From germline, CDR1 is MGHRA and CDR2 YSYEKL. CDR3 region: CASSQARRGTEAFF. CDR3 nucleotides: TGCGCCAGCAGCCAAGCCCGGAGGGGAACTGAAGCTTTCTTT.

CDR3 in DNA: TGTGCCACCAGCAGAATACCCGGGACTAGCGGGAGCTACGAGCAGTACTTC. This gives the protein CATSRIPGTSGSYEQYF. This rearrangement joins TRBV15 to TRBJ2-7, with 14 bases that match TRBD2. The CDR3 extends over 17 amino acids. V shed 2 bases, J shed 3 bases, and the junction held 6 bases outside the gene matches. From germline, CDR1 is LNHNV and CDR2 YYDKDF (reference sequence).

J is TRBJ2-7 and V is TRBV19, with 10 nucleotides matching TRBD1. The CDR3 is made up of 14 amino acids. CDR1 is LNHDA and CDR2 is SQIVND in the germline V gene (reference sequence). The V segment lost 10 bases and the J segment 2 bases; nucleotides outside the gene matches: 8. The CDR3: CATSRDRGTYEQYF. The CDR3 bases are TGTGCCACTAGCCGGGACAGGGGTACCTACGAGCAGTACTTC.

The chain carries TRBV5-1 and TRBJ1-1, with a tentative D call TRBD1 (5 bases). CDR1 SGHRS and CDR2 YFSETQ come from the germline V gene. V lost 5 bases and J 4 bases, leaving 12 bases between the germline ends. This CDR3 region has 13 residues. The CDR3 here is CASSSRGGTEAFF. The CDR3 bases are TGCGCCAGCAGTTCCCGGGGGGGCACTGAAGCTTTCTTT.

V is TRBV11-2 and J is TRBJ2-3, with 7 bases identical to TRBD2. This CDR3 spans 13 amino acids. Germline CDR1 SGHAT, CDR2 FQNNGV. After removal of 8 bases from V and 3 bases from J, the junction contained 5 bases not matched to a gene. CDR3 amino acids: CASLLGGTDTQYF. CDR3 coding DNA: TGTGCCAGCCTCTTGGGGGGGACAGATACGCAGTATTTT.

The chain employs TRBV5-4 and TRBJ2-1; D is possibly TRBD1 (7 bases). Germline V gives CDR1 SGHNT, CDR2 YYREEE (reference sequence). CDR3 size: 15 residues. V lost 2 bases to trimming and J lost 6 bases, with 15 bases between them. The CDR3, as DNA: TGTGCCAGCAGCTTTGGAGGGGGCAGCTCCAATGAGCAGTTCTTC. This gives the protein CASSFGGGSSNEQFF.

J is TRBJ2-3 and V is TRBV7-9; 15 nucleotides match TRBD2. The CDR3 is 18 amino acids. The germline CDR1 and CDR2 sequences are SEHNR and FQNEAQ (reference sequence). V lost 4 bases and J lost 4; bases outside the gene matches: 9. The DNA of the CDR3 is TGTGCCAGCAGCTCACTCTGGACTAGCGGGAGGGTAGCAGATACGCAGTATTTT. Its translation is CASSSLWTSGRVADTQYF.

The chain joins TRBV2 to TRBJ2-3, with a weak D call TRBD1 (5 bases). The germline V gene has CDR1 SNHLY and CDR2 FYNNEI. CDR3 length equals 12 residues. V gave up 10 bases and J gave up 4 bases, with 12 bases separating them. The CDR3 sequence: CAIQPRADTQYF. For the CDR3, the DNA is TGTGCCATCCAACCCAGGGCAGATACGCAGTATTTT.

In its sample, this clone was seen once. The CDR3 spells CASSSQGGRRGTQYF. The DNA for the CDR3 is TGTGCCAGCAGCTCCCAGGGCGGGAGAAGGGGGACCCAGTACTTC. This chain joins TRBV7-2 and TRBJ2-5; 7 nucleotides agree with TRBD2. CDR3 length equals 15 residues. Germline trimming cut 4 bases from V and 7 bases from J; bases unmatched to any gene: 12. From germline, CDR1 is SGHTA and CDR2 FQGNSA.

The CDR3 loop is CASSQSSSINEQYF. The CDR3, as DNA: TGCGCCAGCAGTCAATCATCCAGTATCAACGAGCAGTACTTC. The chain combines TRBV23-1 with TRBJ2-7; D ambiguous. TRBV23-1 is assigned to the ORF class and has an uncertain function. Trimming took off 0 bases at V and 5 bases at J, with 11 bases between the two ends. The CDR3 is made up of 14 amino acids.

This chain joins TRBV6-1 and TRBJ2-7; TRBD2 aligns across 8 bases. CDR1 is MNHNS, CDR2 SASEGT, per germline. V lost 4 bases, J lost 0 bases, and 5 bases stayed unmatched. The CDR3 runs to 15 residues. Here the CDR3 DNA reads TGTGCCAGCAGTGTTACTAGCGGATCCTCCTACGAGCAGTACTTC. Translated, it gives CASSVTSGSSYEQYF.

The chain links TRBV10-1 to TRBJ1-1; D is ambiguous. Per the germline V gene, CDR1 is WNHNN and CDR2 is SYGVQD (reference sequence). V lost 2 bases and J 11 bases, leaving 6 bases between the germline ends. The CDR3 contains 10 residues. CDR3 region: CASSEPGAFF. The CDR3 nucleotides are TGCGCCAGCAGTGAGCCCGGGGCTTTCTTT.

This clone was picked up a small number of times. The chain employs TRBV28 and TRBJ2-1; TRBD2 aligns across 7 bases. Looked up from germline, CDR1 is MDHEN and CDR2 is SYDVKM. With 5 bases clipped from V and 1 base from J, the junction kept 5 bases outside the gene matches. This CDR3 has 15 amino acids. CDR3 amino acids: CASSTQRGSYNEQFF. The CDR3 DNA reads TGTGCCAGCAGTACCCAGCGGGGTTCCTACAATGAGCAGTTCTTC.

The rearrangement joins TRBV7-2 to TRBJ2-5; TRBD2 aligns across 9 bases. The V segment lost 1 base and the J segment 4 bases; nucleotides outside the gene matches: 10. Germline V gene sequence: CDR1 SGHTA, CDR2 FQGNSA. The CDR3 length is 17 residues. The CDR3 sequence is CASSLGASGTMRETQYF. CDR3 coding DNA: TGTGCCAGCAGCTTAGGGGCTAGCGGGACAATGCGAGAGACCCAGTACTTC.

The chain carries TRBV27 and TRBJ1-5; perhaps TRBD1 as D (5 bases). Between the trimmed V and J ends, which lost 3 bases and 7 bases, there was a span of 10 bases. Per the germline V gene, CDR1 is MNHEY and CDR2 is SMNVEV (reference sequence). The length of the CDR3 is 13 residues. In nucleotides, the CDR3 is TGTGCCAGCAGTTTCAATCAGGGCCAGCCCCAGCATTTT. It encodes CASSFNQGQPQHF.

The V and J genes are TRBV27 and TRBJ2-7, with 9 bases matching TRBD1. CDR3 length: 14 residues. J was trimmed by 3 bases and V by 3 bases; bases with no gene match: 3. Germline V lookup: CDR1 MNHEY, CDR2 SMNVEV (reference sequence). This chain's CDR3 is CASSLTGGVYEQYF. As DNA, the CDR3 is TGTGCCAGCAGTTTGACAGGGGGGGTCTACGAGCAGTACTTC.

This chain joins TRBV29-1 and TRBJ1-1; 7 bases match TRBD1. From germline, CDR1 is SQVTM and CDR2 ANQGSEA. The CDR3 sequence is 13 residues long. The V segment lost 6 bases and the J segment 6 bases; nucleotides outside the gene matches: 10. This CDR3 is CSVVDRDSPEAFF. DNA of the CDR3: TGCAGCGTAGTTGACAGGGATAGCCCTGAAGCTTTCTTT.